This TCR beta chain comes out of a study of cytomegalovirus exposure and HLA in healthy donors. Study-wide points: V- and J-gene trimming of TCR beta was linked (in a later analysis) to a missense DCLRE1C variant. In terms of immune exposure information, only CMV serostatus was available. The authors later found most CMV-associated TCR beta chains appeared HLA-restricted.

Each donor was nominally healthy when sampled (though unrecorded immune exposures were likely). Germline lookup yields CDR1 MNHEY and CDR2 SVGAGI. This CDR3 contains 12 residues. Trimming at V came to 10 bases and at J to 10 bases, leaving 12 bases not matched to a gene. Use of 60 Vbeta and 13 Jbeta primers characterized the PCR. Repertoires were generated with immunoSEQ multiplex PCR, while TCRdb's copy carries only in-frame clones and drops some. The sample table sets out 100,000 to 150,000 clones. As concerns this clone: Its antigen is unidentified.

The TCR sequence derives from a man aged 18 to 35 in good health and CMV-seronegative. The rearrangement joins TRBV6-5 to TRBJ1-1, with 7 bases lining up with TRBD1. The material sequenced was PBMCs. The DNA of the CDR3 is TGTGCCACCGCTGGACAGGTAGGGGGAGCTTTCTTT. Translation gives CATAGQVGGAFF.